The clone carrying this T cell receptor beta chain was observed a single time. The repertoire was sequenced with immunoSEQ multiplex PCR; TCRdb's copy has only in-frame clones and lacks some. The sample yields some 350,000 clones, about 90% seen once. With V trimmed by 5 bases and J by 4 bases, 2 bases remained unmatched. The CDR3 runs to 13 residues. CDR1 is SGHTA and CDR2 is FQGNSA in the germline V gene. This specimen comes from a study of blood T cell repertoires in COVID-19. As for the study in general: The analysed material was cDNA or gDNA that came from T cells, B-cell-depleted T cells, or PBMCs.

The TCR originated in a young man with active or convalescent COVID-19. Sequencing was carried out using peripheral blood. The genes are TRBV7-2 and TRBJ1-2, with 9 bases fitting TRBD1. CDR3 DNA sequence: TGTGCCAGCAGCCAGGGACAGGGCTATGGCTACACCTTC. Residues: CASSQGQGYGYTF.